These 23 T cell receptor beta chains originate from one sample sequenced in a study of T-cell reconstitution after alpha-beta-depleted transplantation in children. Preparing the TCRbeta library involved the use of unique molecular identifiers. TCRdb used MiXCR to reprocess the PCR reads, holding one entry per CDR3 protein. The data contain about 70,000 distinct CDR3 sequences, around 9.9% of them singletons. This specimen consisted of PBMCs, obtained before TCRalphabeta/CD19-depleted stem cell transplant. Receptors originate from a boy aged 5-17 years with acute myeloid leukemia, due to receive a stem cell transplant.

This clonotype was counted many times. The chain recombines TRBV11-2 with TRBJ1-6, with TRBD1 matching 8 bases. The length of the CDR3 is 17 residues. Germline trimming cut 0 bases from V and 5 bases from J; bases unmatched to any gene: 6. Germline V gene lookup returns CDR1 SGHAT and CDR2 FQNNGV. The CDR3 bases are TGTGCCAGCAGCTTAGATGACAGGGGCGCCAATAATTCACCCCTCCACTTT. Translated, it gives CASSLDDRGANNSPLHF.

The table lists this clonotype with many counts. The gene calls are TRBV11-2 and TRBJ1-4; D gene unclear. Germline CDR1 and CDR2: SGHAT and FQNNGV. CDR3 size: 12 residues. V was shortened by 2 bases and J by 7 bases, with 5 bases between the two germline ends. DNA of the CDR3: TGTGCCAGCAGCTTAAAGGGTGAAAAACTGTTTTTT. This sequence encodes CASSLKGEKLFF.

This clonotype has ten or more counts. The rearrangement links TRBV20-1 to TRBJ1-1; D unclear. Trimming took off 4 bases at V and 0 bases at J, with 12 bases between the two ends. Looked up from germline, CDR1 is DFQATT and CDR2 is SNEGSKA (reference sequence). The CDR3 contains 14 residues. CDR3 DNA: TGCAGTGCTACGGACGCCGTGATGAACACTGAAGCTTTCTTT. It is translated as CSATDAVMNTEAFF.

This clonotype appeared once. The genes are TRBV10-3 and TRBJ2-5; 9 nucleotides align to TRBD2. Trimming cost V 2 bases and J 4 bases; bases outside gene matches: 5. Per germline, CDR1 ENHRY and CDR2 SYGVKD. This CDR3 has 15 amino acids. The CDR3 bases are TGTGCCATCAGTGAGACAGTACTAGCGGGAGAGACCCAGTACTTC. Amino acids: CAISETVLAGETQYF.

There are many counts of this clonotype. The rearrangement links TRBV7-2 to TRBJ2-1; tentatively, D is TRBD1 or TRBD2 (6 bases each). Germline CDR1 and CDR2: SGHTA and FQGNSA. V was pared by 4 bases and J by 7 bases, with 8 bases between. The CDR3 consists of 12 residues. The CDR3 protein is CASSWGANEQFF. The CDR3, as DNA: TGTGCCAGCAGCTGGGGGGCTAATGAGCAGTTCTTC.

This clonotype occurred many times. The genes are TRBV7-8 and TRBJ2-3; D is possibly TRBD1 or TRBD2 (6 bases each). The germline V and J ends were trimmed by 5 bases and 2 bases, with 20 bases remaining between them. Per germline, CDR1 SGHVS and CDR2 FQNEAQ. The CDR3 is 17 amino acids. CDR3: CASSANNGGGYTDTQYF. The CDR3 region has the DNA TGTGCCAGCAGCGCAAATAACGGGGGCGGTTACACAGATACGCAGTATTTT.

This clonotype has at least ten counts. This sequence joins TRBV7-9 and TRBJ1-1; 7 nucleotides match TRBD1. The germline CDR1 and CDR2 sequences are SEHNR and FQNEAQ (reference sequence). The V gene end was trimmed by 3 bases and the J gene end by 2 bases; junction bases not matched to a gene: 3. This CDR3 region has 14 residues. Here the CDR3 reads CASSFNRGNTEAFF. The CDR3 DNA reads as TGTGCCAGCAGCTTCAACAGGGGTAACACTGAAGCTTTCTTT.

Many counts were recorded for this clonotype. The chain couples TRBV15 to TRBJ2-2, with D perhaps matching TRBD1 or TRBD2 (6 bases each). V was shortened by 3 bases and J by 0 bases, with 14 bases between the two germline ends. The germline V gene has CDR1 LNHNV and CDR2 YYDKDF (reference sequence). This CDR3 contains 17 residues. The CDR3 sequence is CATSRGLGGANTGELFF. The CDR3 DNA reads TGTGCCACCAGCAGGGGATTGGGGGGCGCGAACACCGGGGAGCTGTTTTTT.

This clonotype was detected ten times or more. This rearrangement joins TRBV5-1 to TRBJ2-2; D is uncertain. The CDR3 length is 14 residues. V was trimmed by 8 bases and J by 1 base, leaving 12 bases between them. Germline values: CDR1 SGHRS, CDR2 YFSETQ. The CDR3 is CASRVSQNTGELFF. CDR3 DNA sequence: TGCGCCAGTAGGGTGTCTCAGAACACCGGGGAGCTGTTTTTT.

This clonotype occurred many times. The chain's CDR3 is CASSEQGGSTEAFF. CDR3 DNA sequence: TGTGCCAGCAGCGAACAGGGGGGCAGCACTGAAGCTTTCTTT. This rearrangement joins TRBV5-6 to TRBJ1-1; 8 bases match TRBD1. The V and J ends lost 4 bases and 4 bases, in that order; junction bases with no gene match: 6. CDR1 and CDR2 (germline): SGHDT, YYEEEE. The CDR3 sequence is 14 residues long.

There are a few counts of this clonotype. The chain uses TRBV5-5 and TRBJ2-7; no firm D call. V lost 0 bases, J lost 3 bases, and 10 bases lay in between. This CDR3 contains 14 residues. CDR1 and CDR2 (germline): SGHKS, YYEKEE (reference sequence). This CDR3 is CASSLGNGGYEQYV. CDR3 in DNA: TGTGCCAGCAGCTTGGGGAACGGCGGCTACGAGCAGTACGTC.

This clonotype was seen many times. The V call is TRBV19, the J call TRBJ2-1; maybe TRBD1 (7 bases). The germline V and J ends were trimmed by 0 bases and 9 bases, with 12 bases remaining between them. CDR3 length: 14 residues. From germline, CDR1 is LNHDA and CDR2 SQIVND (reference sequence). The CDR3 spells CASSIDPGGGEQFF. The CDR3 DNA sequence: TGTGCCAGTAGTATAGATCCAGGGGGAGGTGAGCAGTTCTTC.

As concerns this clonotype: A much larger clone lies one base from this, so it may be a read error. This chain links TRBV28 with TRBJ2-7; D is perhaps TRBD2 (6 bases). This CDR3 has 14 amino acids. Trimming removed 3 bases at V and 2 bases at J, with 11 bases between. In germline, CDR1 is MDHEN, CDR2 SYDVKM. CDR3 bases: TGTGCCAGCAGTTTGGTAGCGGCAACCTACGAGCAGTACTTC. It encodes CASSLVAATYEQYF.

This clonotype was recorded at least ten times. This chain connects TRBV20-1 to TRBJ1-5; D uncertain. The CDR3 has 17 residues. The V gene's germline CDR1 is DFQATT and CDR2 SNEGSKA (reference sequence). Deletions cut 6 bases from V and 5 bases from J, with 26 bases between. CDR3 bases: TGCAGTGCCCCCAAACAAGGAGGGAGTGGATTAGATCAGCCCCAGCATTTT. This encodes CSAPKQGGSGLDQPQHF.

This clonotype has at least ten counts. The chain uses TRBV4-2 and TRBJ1-2; possible D gene TRBD1, 5 bases. Germline-derived CDR1 and CDR2 are LGHNA and YNFKEQ. The V end lost 1 base, the J end lost 4 bases, and 16 bases lay between the germline ends. There are 16 residues in the CDR3. CDR3 nucleotides: TGTGCCAGCAGCCAAGTTGAGGGACGGCAATCCTATGGCTACACCTTC. Translation gives CASSQVEGRQSYGYTF.

This clonotype occurred many times. The rearrangement uses TRBV29-1 and TRBJ2-3, with D possibly TRBD1 on 7 matching bases. The CDR3 is 18 amino acids. Per germline, CDR1 SQVTM and CDR2 ANQGSEA. V gave up 0 bases and J gave up 5 bases, with 24 bases separating them. DNA for the CDR3: TGCAGCGTTGAAGATCGAGGGGTGAAGTCCCAGGGGGGAGATACGCAGTATTTT. Its translation: CSVEDRGVKSQGGDTQYF.

V is TRBV25-1 and J is TRBJ2-5; D is perhaps TRBD1 (6 bases). The CDR3 totals 15 residues. Trimming took off 1 base at V and 3 bases at J, with 12 bases between the two ends. Germline CDR1 MGHDK, CDR2 SYGVNS. CDR3 DNA sequence: TGTGCCAGCAGTGAATCCCAGGGGCGCGAAGAGACCCAGTACTTC. This codes for CASSESQGREETQYF.

The rearrangement uses TRBV7-8 and TRBJ2-3; no reliable D call. CDR3 length: 16 amino acids. The ends were cut back, 1 base at V and 2 bases at J, with 13 bases in the middle. The germline CDR1 and CDR2 sequences are SGHVS and FQNEAQ. This CDR3 is CASSLEGLKFTDTQYF. CDR3 sequence (DNA): TGTGCCAGCAGCTTAGAAGGCTTGAAATTCACAGATACGCAGTATTTT. Drawing the rest from reference TRBV7-8 and TRBJ2-3, the complete variable domain is GAGVSQSPRYKVAKRGQDVALRCDPISGHVSLFWYQQALGQGPEFLTYFQNEAQLDKSGLPSDRFFAERPEGSVSTLKIQRTQQEDSAVYLCASSLEGLKFTDTQYFGPGTRLTVL.

In its sample, this clonotype was seen a few times. V and J are TRBV20-1 and TRBJ2-3, with 8 bases aligning to TRBD2. With 3 bases clipped from V and 4 bases from J, the junction kept 6 bases outside the gene matches. The germline gives CDR1 DFQATT, CDR2 SNEGSKA (reference sequence). This CDR3 comprises 14 residues. In DNA, the CDR3 is TGCAGTGCTAGGTGGGGCGGGGGGCCAGATACGCAGTATTTT. It specifies CSARWGGGPDTQYF.

This clonotype was detected many times. The V gene is TRBV5-1, the J gene TRBJ2-3; 10 bases align to TRBD2. V dropped 5 bases and J dropped 3; count of bases not matched to a gene: 6. The germline gives CDR1 SGHRS, CDR2 YFSETQ. This CDR3 contains 15 residues. The CDR3 region is CASRTGLARTDTQYF. DNA of the CDR3: TGCGCCAGCAGGACGGGACTAGCGAGAACAGATACGCAGTATTTT.

Ten or more counts support this clonotype. The gene calls are TRBV4-3 and TRBJ2-1, with TRBD1 as a possible D gene (6 bases). The CDR3 runs 17 residues. Trimming shortened V by 0 bases and J by 0 bases, and 12 bases separated the two germline ends. Germline loops: CDR1 LGHNA, CDR2 YSLEER. CDR3 nucleotide sequence: TGCGCCAGCAGCCAAGAGTGGTCAGGGGTCTCCTACAATGAGCAGTTCTTC. As protein: CASSQEWSGVSYNEQFF.

This clonotype was seen repeatedly, ten times or more. V usage is TRBV20-1 and J usage is TRBJ2-1; tentatively, D is TRBD2 (7 bases). The germline V gene has CDR1 DFQATT and CDR2 SNEGSKA (reference sequence). This CDR3 is 14 amino acids long. With 4 bases removed from V and 8 bases from J, the gap between germline ends came to 18 bases. CDR3 sequence (DNA): TGCAGTGCTACAGGGCCGGGGGGCGGGCATGAGCAGTTCTTC. Its protein product is CSATGPGGGHEQFF.

This sequence joins TRBV14 and TRBJ2-6, with 7 positions matching TRBD1. V dropped 3 bases and J dropped 3; count of bases not matched to a gene: 5. This CDR3 contains 16 residues. Germline values: CDR1 SGHDN, CDR2 FVKESK. Here the CDR3 DNA reads TGTGCCAGCAGCCAGAACAGGGGTTTTGGGGCCAACGTCCTGACTTTC. As protein: CASSQNRGFGANVLTF.